This entry describes one TCR beta chain. The antigen remains undetermined. These data are taken from a study of response to subunit inactivated influenza vaccine. Each CDR3 protein is one row after TCRdb ran MiXCR on the RT-PCR reads. The repertoire holds under 950,000 distinct CDR3 sequences, with 20% to 25% as singletons. General study points: Authors proposed each seasonal influenza vaccination draws in few new T cells.

The sequences come from PBMCs from blood, collected roughly 5 days after vaccination. The receptor's source is a man aged 50 to 59 who received an inactivated influenza vaccine.

The CDR3: CASRQGLEQYF. The CDR3 nucleotides are TGTGCCAGCAGACAAGGGTTGGAGCAGTACTTC. The V call is TRBV12-3 or TRBV12-4, the J call TRBJ2-7; D is unresolved. V lost 6 bases and J lost 7, with 10 bases in between. This CDR3 comprises 11 residues.